Following are 22 T cell receptor beta chains from one sample sequenced in a study of blood T cell repertoires in COVID-19. Measured with immunoSEQ multiplex PCR; TCRdb has only the in-frame clones, and not every one. The sample has under 200,000 clones, 86% seen once. Sequencing was performed on peripheral blood. All receptors derive from a woman aged 55-69 years with COVID-19, enrolled during active disease.

The chain links TRBV28 to TRBJ2-7, with D possibly TRBD2 on 6 matching bases. CDR3 length: 13 amino acids. The V gene's germline CDR1 is MDHEN and CDR2 SYDVKM. Trimming removed 3 bases from V and 3 bases from J, with 9 bases in between. CDR3 in DNA: TGTGCCAGCAGTTTTGGGACTCTCTACGAGCAGTACTTC. This sequence encodes CASSFGTLYEQYF. The whole variable domain, filled in from reference TRBV28 and TRBJ2-7, reads DVKVTQSSRYLVKRTGEKVFLECVQDMDHENMFWYRQDPGLGLRLIYFSYDVKMKEKGDIPEGYSVSREKKERFSLILESASTNQTSMYLCASSFGTLYEQYFGPGTRLTVT.

This clone was seen a few times. The chain has TRBV6-5 and TRBJ1-5; D uncertain. The CDR3 has 15 amino acids. Deletions cut 2 bases from V and 2 bases from J, with 10 bases between. Germline-derived CDR1 and CDR2 are MNHEY and SVGAGI. The CDR3 bases are TGTGCCAGCAGTTACAGATTTAGTGGCAATCAGCCCCAGCATTTT. Translated, it gives CASSYRFSGNQPQHF.

The V gene is TRBV7-8, the J gene TRBJ1-1; D is possibly TRBD1 (5 bases). Germline-derived CDR1 and CDR2 are SGHVS and FQNEAQ. The V and J ends lost 2 bases and 1 base respectively, with 8 bases between them. This CDR3 has 14 amino acids. The CDR3 DNA is TGTGCCAGCAGCTTATACAGGCGGAACACTGAAGCTTTCTTT. It yields the protein CASSLYRRNTEAFF.

This rearrangement joins TRBV6-5 to TRBJ1-4; maybe TRBD1 (5 bases). V shed 6 bases and J shed 7 bases, with 12 bases lying between them. Germline V gene data show CDR1 as MNHEY and CDR2 as SVGAGI. The CDR3 is made up of 13 amino acids. The CDR3 sequence: CASSRDSSEKLFF. CDR3 sequence (DNA): TGTGCCAGCAGCCGCGACAGTAGTGAAAAACTGTTTTTT.

The rearrangement uses TRBV6-5 and TRBJ1-1; D gene unclear. Between the trimmed V and J ends, which lost 2 bases and 0 bases, there was a span of 7 bases. The CDR3 sequence is 14 residues long. Looked up from germline, CDR1 is MNHEY and CDR2 is SVGAGI. CDR3 sequence: CASSYTRMNTEAFF. As DNA, the CDR3 is TGTGCCAGCAGTTACACGAGAATGAACACTGAAGCTTTCTTT.

The rearrangement joins TRBV4-3 to TRBJ2-2; the D is unclear. The germline gives CDR1 LGHNA, CDR2 YSLEER. Trimming removed 1 base at V and 7 bases at J, with 16 bases between. The CDR3 is 16 residues long. CDR3 nucleotides: TGCGCCAGCAGCCAAGTCTCACTAACGGTAAACGGGGAGCTGTTTTTT. Its translation is CASSQVSLTVNGELFF.

This clone was found once. For the CDR3, the DNA is TGTGCCAGCATGCGGGGGGCGCGTTGGTCTGGGGCCAACGTCCTGACTTTC. This gives the protein CASMRGARWSGANVLTF. The chain employs TRBV28 and TRBJ2-6, with 8 bases matching TRBD2. The germline V gene has CDR1 MDHEN and CDR2 SYDVKM. The CDR3 totals 17 residues. V was clipped by 7 bases and J by 1 base; unmatched bases: 9. Full variable domain (missing parts from reference TRBV28 and TRBJ2-6): DVKVTQSSRYLVKRTGEKVFLECVQDMDHENMFWYRQDPGLGLRLIYFSYDVKMKEKGDIPEGYSVSREKKERFSLILESASTNQTSMYLCASMRGARWSGANVLTFGAGSRLTVL.

The CDR3 spells CASSVGGLGVMGTQYF. The DNA of the CDR3 is TGTGCCAGCAGCGTAGGGGGACTAGGAGTTATGGGTACGCAGTATTTT. The chain employs TRBV9 and TRBJ2-3; 8 bases map to TRBD2. The length of the CDR3 is 16 residues. Germline CDR1 is SGDLS and CDR2 is YYNGEE. Trimming took 0 bases from V and 8 from J; bases not matched to a gene: 11.

This clone has a single count. The genes are TRBV6-6 and TRBJ1-6; D is undetermined. This CDR3 is built from 14 residues. Trimming removed 0 bases from V and 9 bases from J, with 9 bases in between. CDR1 MNHNY and CDR2 SVGAGI come from the germline V gene (reference sequence). This chain's CDR3 is CASSYSQYGSPLHF. The CDR3 DNA reads as TGTGCCAGCAGTTACTCGCAGTATGGTTCACCCCTCCACTTT.

The chain combines TRBV7-9 with TRBJ1-4; 9 bases line up with TRBD1. The V segment lost 6 bases and the J segment 8 bases; nucleotides outside the gene matches: 7. The CDR3 consists of 14 residues. Germline CDR1 is SEHNR and CDR2 is FQNEAQ (reference sequence). The CDR3 region is CASRLTGGEEKLFF. The DNA of the CDR3 is TGTGCCAGCAGACTCACAGGGGGCGAGGAAAAACTGTTTTTT.

This clone has more than one count but fewer than ten. The rearrangement links TRBV4-3 to TRBJ2-1; 13 bases are a match to TRBD2. This CDR3 has 17 amino acids. Germline-derived CDR1 and CDR2 are LGHNA and YSLEER. The junction had 6 bases not matched to a gene; V was cut back by 0 bases and J by 7 bases. The CDR3 sequence: CASSQDWGLAGLNEQFF. DNA for the CDR3: TGCGCCAGCAGCCAAGATTGGGGACTAGCGGGACTAAATGAGCAGTTCTTC.

This chain links TRBV6-6 with TRBJ1-1; D gene ambiguous. CDR1 is MNHNY, CDR2 SVGAGI, per germline (reference sequence). This CDR3 is 16 amino acids long. V was clipped by 5 bases and J by 0 bases, with 16 bases between them. CDR3 region: CASSASLAAVNTEAFF. The DNA for the CDR3 is TGTGCCAGCAGTGCAAGCCTGGCGGCGGTGAACACTGAAGCTTTCTTT.

The V gene is TRBV27, the J gene TRBJ2-3, with 10 bases that match TRBD2. The V gene's germline CDR1 is MNHEY and CDR2 SMNVEV (reference sequence). V was clipped by 4 bases and J by 2 bases; unmatched bases: 9. The CDR3 covers 17 residues. The CDR3 bases are TGTGCCAGCAGTTCTCGGACTAGCGGTATATTCACAGATACGCAGTATTTT. This sequence encodes CASSSRTSGIFTDTQYF.

This chain joins TRBV6-2 or TRBV6-3 and TRBJ2-3; D may be TRBD2 (5 bases). This CDR3 region has 16 residues. Per the germline V gene, CDR1 is MNHEY and CDR2 is SVGEGT. Trimming cost V 4 bases and J 1 base, with 15 bases left between them. CDR3 protein: CASSSPFAGGTDTQYF. The CDR3 DNA follows: TGTGCCAGCAGTTCCCCCTTCGCGGGCGGCACAGATACGCAGTATTTT.

The chain couples TRBV6-2 or TRBV6-3 to TRBJ2-3, with 12 nucleotides matching TRBD2. The V gene end was trimmed by 4 bases and the J gene end by 4 bases; junction bases not matched to a gene: 0. Germline loops: CDR1 MNHEY, CDR2 SVGEGT. The CDR3 has 14 residues. The CDR3 bases are TGTGCCAGCAGTTGGACTAGCGGGGCAGATACGCAGTATTTT. Its translation: CASSWTSGADTQYF.

This clone was seen a few times. V usage is TRBV10-3 and J usage is TRBJ2-7; the D gene is possibly TRBD1 (6 bases). Per germline, CDR1 ENHRY and CDR2 SYGVKD. There are 15 residues in the CDR3. The V and J ends lost 6 bases and 0 bases respectively, with 15 bases between them. CDR3 DNA: TGTGCCATCAGCGACAGGAACCGGGTCTCCTACGAGCAGTACTTC. The encoded protein is CAISDRNRVSYEQYF.

The V gene is TRBV6-6, the J gene TRBJ2-7; weak D call: TRBD2 (6 bases). CDR3 length: 15 residues. Germline V gives CDR1 MNHNY, CDR2 SVGAGI (reference sequence). V was clipped by 3 bases and J by 2 bases, with 14 bases between them. The CDR3: CASSYRTGVTYEQYF. CDR3 in DNA: TGTGCCAGCAGTTATCGTACGGGAGTCACCTACGAGCAGTACTTC.

This chain links TRBV24-1 with TRBJ2-7, with D uncertain. The CDR3 extends over 11 amino acids. Germline lookup yields CDR1 KGHDR and CDR2 SFDVKD. The V gene lost 3 bases and the J gene lost 6 bases, with 5 bases spanning the gap. This chain's CDR3 is CATSDAVEQYF. The DNA of the CDR3 is TGTGCCACCAGTGATGCAGTCGAGCAGTACTTC.

DNA of the CDR3: TGTGCCAGCAAGGACAGGCCGAACACTGAAGCTTTCTTT. It translates to CASKDRPNTEAFF. The V call is TRBV19, the J call TRBJ1-1; 7 bases align to TRBD1. The CDR3 consists of 13 residues. V was pared by 9 bases and J by 1 base, with 5 bases of the junction left unmatched. Germline CDR1 reads LNHDA; CDR2 reads SQIVND (reference sequence).

Only one count was recorded for this clone. The chain carries TRBV20-1 and TRBJ1-1; the D is unclear. Germline V gene lookup returns CDR1 DFQATT and CDR2 SNEGSKA (reference sequence). V lost 5 bases to trimming and J lost 1 base, with 5 bases between them. CDR3 length: 11 amino acids. CDR3 residues: CSALANTEAFF. The CDR3 DNA follows: TGCAGTGCTTTAGCGAACACTGAAGCTTTCTTT.

As to this clone: One end of the junction varies from germline; a read error may be responsible. The V call is TRBV7-7, the J call TRBJ2-5; 14 bases are shared with TRBD2. CDR3 size: 18 residues. CDR1 and CDR2 from the germline V gene are SSHAT and FNYEAQ (reference sequence). CDR3 loop: CASSLRMLGTSGSETQYF. CDR3 nucleotides: TGTGCTAGCAGCTTACGGATGTTGGGGACTAGCGGGAGTGAGACCCAGTACTTC.

The gene calls are TRBV15 and TRBJ1-5, with 7 bases aligning to TRBD1. The CDR3 sequence is 14 residues long. The junction had 4 bases not matched to a gene; V was cut back by 6 bases and J by 2 bases. The germline V gene encodes CDR1 LNHNV and CDR2 YYDKDF (reference sequence). The CDR3 loop reads CATSRQGGNQPQHF. CDR3 nucleotide sequence: TGTGCCACCAGTCGACAGGGAGGCAATCAGCCCCAGCATTTT.